The 25 T cell receptor beta chains below come from one sample, sequenced in a study of T cell repertoires in cytomegalovirus infection (dated by TCRdb to about 2019). Sequencing took place on an Illumina HiSeq 1500. The raw public reads went through TCRdb reprocessing: fastp at Q25, MiXCR clone calling, in-frame beta chains kept. Rows are unified per CDR3 protein, each entry keeping the most common DNA and genes. This sample gives approximately 110,000 distinct CDR3 sequences in total; roughly 40% of them show up just once. The ten largest clones capture roughly 70% of the sample. The label giving this sample's treatment or condition can be read as: in vitro stimulation with specific CMV peptide epitopes to enrich CMV-specific T cells. These receptors are not linked to any known antigen. This material consisted of CD8+ T cells from cultured PBMCs, taken from culture after CMV antigen stimulation. These receptors were collected from a human donor in good health (CMV status not recorded). Some clones in this sample may be carry-over from other donors' samples.

This clonotype was counted a single time. The chain employs TRBV19 and TRBJ2-1; D not resolved. Germline values: CDR1 LNHDA, CDR2 SQIVND (reference sequence). The V end was cut by 5 bases, the J end by 6 bases, with 14 bases between. The CDR3 extends over 14 amino acids. The CDR3 DNA is TGTGCCAGTAGTTTAAAAGGGTTGGGCAATGAGCAGTTCTTC. This codes for CASSLKGLGNEQFF.

This clonotype has ten or more counts. The rearrangement joins TRBV19 to TRBJ2-1; D ambiguous. The CDR3 is 15 residues long. The germline V gene has CDR1 LNHDA and CDR2 SQIVND (reference sequence). V was pared by 7 bases and J by 1 base, with 14 bases between. The CDR3 here is CASMLYGSSYNEQFF. In DNA form, the CDR3 reads TGTGCCAGTATGCTTTACGGGTCTTCCTACAATGAGCAGTTCTTC.

This sequence joins TRBV12-3 or TRBV12-4 and TRBJ2-3; TRBD2 is a possible D gene (5 bases). The CDR3 runs 14 residues. The V end lost 6 bases, the J end lost 0 bases, and 10 bases lay between the germline ends. DNA of the CDR3: TGTGCCAGCAGCTCCGGACTTAGCACAGATACGCAGTATTTT. It translates to CASSSGLSTDTQYF.

At least ten counts were recorded for this clonotype. The V and J genes are TRBV6-5 and TRBJ2-1; D may be TRBD2 (5 bases). V dropped 0 bases and J dropped 6 bases, with 18 bases sitting between them. The CDR3 has 17 amino acids. CDR1 MNHEY and CDR2 SVGAGI come from the germline V gene. The CDR3 protein is CASSYSSTTTGFNEQFF. The CDR3 bases are TGTGCCAGCAGTTACTCGTCGACGACAACGGGGTTCAATGAGCAGTTCTTC.

J is TRBJ1-2 and V is TRBV2, with D maybe TRBD1 (6 bases). CDR3 length: 13 amino acids. Germline CDR1 SNHLY, CDR2 FYNNEI. V was clipped by 6 bases and J by 3 bases, with 11 bases between them. The CDR3 DNA reads TGTGCCAGCAGCCTCGAGGGGGACTATGGCTACACCTTC. Protein product: CASSLEGDYGYTF.

The sample holds a few counts of this clonotype. J is TRBJ1-1 and V is TRBV7-8; 12 nucleotides align to TRBD1. There are 18 residues in the CDR3. Losses at the gene ends were 5 bases for V and 6 bases for J; bases not matched to a gene: 16. Looked up from germline, CDR1 is SGHVS and CDR2 is FQNEAQ. The CDR3 DNA sequence: TGTGCCAGCAGCACGGACCCGGGACAGGGGGCCCAAGGATCTGAAGCTTTCTTT. Translation gives CASSTDPGQGAQGSEAFF.

J is TRBJ1-2 and V is TRBV4-1; TRBD1 matches 8 bases. The junction had 8 bases not matched to a gene; V was cut back by 1 base and J by 4 bases. Per the germline V gene, CDR1 is MGHRA and CDR2 is YSYEKL. The CDR3 is 16 amino acids. CDR3 region: CASSQGSAGGGYGYTF. In DNA form, the CDR3 reads TGCGCCAGCAGCCAAGGGTCTGCAGGGGGCGGCTATGGCTACACCTTC.

The V and J genes are TRBV6-4 and TRBJ2-6; no clear D gene. With 3 bases removed from V and 2 bases from J, the gap between germline ends came to 5 bases. The V gene's germline CDR1 is MRHNA and CDR2 SNTAGT. The CDR3 contains 14 residues. The CDR3 spells CASSEWAGANVLTF. Here the CDR3 DNA reads TGTGCCAGCAGTGAGTGGGCTGGGGCCAACGTCCTGACTTTC.

V and J are TRBV12-3 or TRBV12-4 and TRBJ2-5; 11 bases fit TRBD2. The length of the CDR3 is 14 residues. The trim removed 5 bases at V and 5 bases at J, leaving 4 bases unmatched. The CDR3 DNA reads TGTGCCAGCAGTCCACTAGCGGGGGTTGAGACCCAGTACTTC. Residues: CASSPLAGVETQYF.

This clonotype was detected a few times. The V and J genes are TRBV7-2 and TRBJ2-2; tentatively, D is TRBD1 (5 bases). The germline V and J ends were trimmed by 1 base and 4 bases, with 16 bases remaining between them. CDR1 is SGHTA and CDR2 is FQGNSA in the germline V gene. CDR3 size: 17 residues. For the CDR3, the DNA is TGTGCCAGCAGCTTAGTCCTTAGGCAGGGTGGCACCGGGGAGCTGTTTTTT. This gives the protein CASSLVLRQGGTGELFF.

There are many counts of this clonotype. V and J are TRBV29-1 and TRBJ2-3; 7 bases line up with TRBD2. CDR1 and CDR2 from the germline V gene are SQVTM and ANQGSEA. The CDR3 has 14 residues. Trimming removed 8 bases from V and 2 bases from J; junction bases left unmatched: 10. The CDR3 here is CSFHSGKDTDTQYF. The CDR3 DNA sequence: TGCAGCTTTCACAGCGGGAAGGACACAGATACGCAGTATTTT.

The V and J genes are TRBV29-1 and TRBJ1-2; 7 bases fit TRBD1. Looked up from germline, CDR1 is SQVTM and CDR2 is ANQGSEA. The J segment lost 4 bases and the V segment lost 6 bases, leaving 11 bases of the junction unmatched. The CDR3 totals 14 residues. Here the CDR3 DNA reads TGCAGCGTGATCACAGGGGATAATCCCTATGGCTACACCTTC. It codes for CSVITGDNPYGYTF.

V gene TRBV7-9 combines with J gene TRBJ2-7; 8 bases match TRBD2. The V and J ends lost 5 bases and 3 bases, in that order; junction bases with no gene match: 6. The CDR3 has 14 residues. Germline CDR1 and CDR2: SEHNR and FQNEAQ (reference sequence). The CDR3 here is CASSTAAGGYEQYF. In DNA form, the CDR3 reads TGTGCCAGCAGCACAGCGGCGGGGGGCTACGAGCAGTACTTC.

The CDR3 DNA sequence: TGTGCCAGCAGCTTAGATCGTCAGGCCTACGAGCAGTACTTC. Residues: CASSLDRQAYEQYF. The V and J genes are TRBV7-4 and TRBJ2-7, with D unresolved. Germline values: CDR1 SGHVT, CDR2 SQSDAQ. V lost 1 base, J lost 2 bases, and 9 bases lay in between. This CDR3 region has 14 residues.

There are many counts of this clonotype. CDR3 sequence: CASSPRPDYEQYF. The CDR3 DNA is TGTGCCAGCAGCCCGAGGCCAGACTACGAGCAGTACTTC. V and J are TRBV11-2 and TRBJ2-7; D not certain. CDR3 length: 13 residues. Germline CDR1 reads SGHAT; CDR2 reads FQNNGV. Between the trimmed V and J ends, which lost 5 bases and 3 bases, there was a span of 11 bases.

This rearrangement joins TRBV5-1 to TRBJ2-5, with no clear D. The CDR3 is 18 residues long. In germline, CDR1 is SGHRS, CDR2 YFSETQ. V was cut by 2 bases and J by 5 bases, with 25 bases left in between. The CDR3 DNA follows: TGCGCCAGCAGCTTTCATCAGGTTGGCAGTTACCTCCATGAGACCCAGTACTTC. Translation gives CASSFHQVGSYLHETQYF.

The chain carries TRBV24-1 and TRBJ2-2, with D possibly being TRBD2 (6 bases). The CDR3 covers 12 residues. Germline V gene sequence: CDR1 KGHDR, CDR2 SFDVKD. Between the trimmed V and J ends, which lost 9 bases and 8 bases, there was a span of 12 bases. The CDR3 protein is CATGGVTGELFF. The CDR3 DNA follows: TGTGCCACCGGAGGGGTCACTGGGGAGCTGTTTTTT.

The gene calls are TRBV6-6 and TRBJ2-2; no firm D call. Trimming pared 8 bases from V and 1 base from J, leaving 11 bases between. This CDR3 region has 14 residues. CDR1 and CDR2 (germline): MNHNY, SVGAGI (reference sequence). The CDR3 here is CASGWTGNTGELFF. The DNA for the CDR3 is TGTGCCAGCGGGTGGACGGGGAACACCGGGGAGCTGTTTTTT.

This chain uses TRBV7-8 with TRBJ1-1; D unresolved. This CDR3 region has 14 residues. Germline CDR1 is SGHVS and CDR2 is FQNEAQ. The V and J ends lost 5 bases and 1 base respectively, with 11 bases between them. The CDR3 sequence: CASSPSLQNTEAFF. The CDR3 DNA sequence: TGTGCCAGCAGCCCAAGTCTTCAGAACACTGAAGCTTTCTTT.

This clonotype was seen a handful of times. DNA for the CDR3: TGTGCCAGCAGTTTAATCCCCTACGAGCAGTACTTC. This translates into CASSLIPYEQYF. V and J are TRBV12-3 or TRBV12-4 and TRBJ2-7; D ambiguous. This CDR3 is built from 12 residues. V was shortened by 2 bases and J by 2 bases, with 4 bases between the two germline ends.

The V gene is TRBV4-1, the J gene TRBJ1-1; D gene unclear. Germline V gene lookup returns CDR1 MGHRA and CDR2 YSYEKL. Trimming took 1 base from V and 5 from J, leaving 17 bases between them. This CDR3 comprises 16 residues. The CDR3 DNA follows: TGCGCCAGCAGCCAAGCTCCGGGTTACGATGGGACTGAAGCTTTCTTT. Protein: CASSQAPGYDGTEAFF.

Remarks on this clonotype: An end of the junction differs from the germline gene, which may be a read error. This chain connects TRBV10-3 to TRBJ1-1, with 11 bases matching TRBD1. From germline, CDR1 is ENHRY and CDR2 SYGVKD. This CDR3 has 14 residues. The CDR3 loop reads CAISDVDRGPEASF. Written as DNA, the CDR3 is TGTGCCATCAGTGATGTGGACAGGGGGCCTGAAGCTTCCTTT.

This chain links TRBV4-3 with TRBJ1-2; 8 positions match TRBD1. V gave up 1 base and J gave up 6 bases; unmatched junction bases: 10. CDR1 is LGHNA, CDR2 YSLEER, per germline. The CDR3 runs to 16 residues. The CDR3 reads CASSQVAQTGAHGYTF. In DNA form, the CDR3 reads TGCGCCAGCAGCCAAGTCGCCCAGACAGGGGCTCATGGCTACACCTTC.

The V gene is TRBV4-2, the J gene TRBJ1-3; 12 positions match TRBD1. V trimming: 4 bases; J trimming: 4 bases; junction bases outside the gene matches: 5. The V gene's germline CDR1 is LGHNA and CDR2 YNFKEQ. This CDR3 is 16 amino acids long. The CDR3 DNA reads TGTGCCAGCAGCCGGGGGACAGGGGGCTACGGAAACACCATATATTTT. This gives the protein CASSRGTGGYGNTIYF.

A single count supports this clonotype. The chain recombines TRBV12-3 or TRBV12-4 with TRBJ2-1; D unclear. The V end lost 8 bases, the J end lost 7 bases, and 12 bases lay between the germline ends. The CDR3 is 12 residues long. Here the CDR3 DNA reads TGTGCCAGCTCCTATGGGGTGAATGAGCAGTTCTTC. Its protein product is CASSYGVNEQFF.